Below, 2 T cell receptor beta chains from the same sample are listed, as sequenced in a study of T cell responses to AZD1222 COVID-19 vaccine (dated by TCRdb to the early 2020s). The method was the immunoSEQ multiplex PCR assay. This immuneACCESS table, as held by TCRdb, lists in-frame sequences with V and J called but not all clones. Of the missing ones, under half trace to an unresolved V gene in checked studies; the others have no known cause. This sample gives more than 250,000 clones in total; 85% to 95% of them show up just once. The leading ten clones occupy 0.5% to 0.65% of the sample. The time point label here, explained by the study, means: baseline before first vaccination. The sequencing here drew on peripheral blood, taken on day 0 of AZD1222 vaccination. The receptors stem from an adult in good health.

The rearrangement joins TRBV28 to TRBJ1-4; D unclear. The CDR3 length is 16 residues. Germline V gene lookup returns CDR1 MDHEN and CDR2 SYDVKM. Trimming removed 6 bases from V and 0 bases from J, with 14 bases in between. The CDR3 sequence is CASRPGRRATNEKLFF. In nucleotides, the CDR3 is TGTGCCAGCAGACCCGGGCGGCGCGCAACTAATGAAAAACTGTTTTTT. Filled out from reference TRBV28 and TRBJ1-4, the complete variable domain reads DVKVTQSSRYLVKRTGEKVFLECVQDMDHENMFWYRQDPGLGLRLIYFSYDVKMKEKGDIPEGYSVSREKKERFSLILESASTNQTSMYLCASRPGRRATNEKLFFGSGTQLSVL.

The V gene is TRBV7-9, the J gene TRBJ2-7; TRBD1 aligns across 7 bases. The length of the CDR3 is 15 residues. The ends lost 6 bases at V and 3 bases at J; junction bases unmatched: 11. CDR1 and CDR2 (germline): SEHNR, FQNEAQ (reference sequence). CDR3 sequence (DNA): TGTGCCAGCAGGAACGACCGACAGGGTATCTACGAGCAGTACTTC. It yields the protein CASRNDRQGIYEQYF.